One and the same sample provided the 20 T cell receptor beta chains below, sequenced in a study of blood T cell repertoires in COVID-19. Sequenced by immunoSEQ multiplex PCR; TCRdb stores in-frame clones only, minus some. Of about 94,000 clones listed, approximately 80% are singletons. Material: peripheral blood. These receptor sequences come from a human donor in a cohort sampled during active COVID-19.

The V call is TRBV15, the J call TRBJ1-5; the D gene is possibly TRBD1 (6 bases). The CDR3 has 12 amino acids. Germline CDR1 reads LNHNV; CDR2 reads YYDKDF (reference sequence). Trimming removed 8 bases from V and 11 bases from J, with 16 bases in between. In DNA form, the CDR3 reads TGTGCCACCTCTGGACAGACTCGGGCCCAGCATTTT. This codes for CATSGQTRAQHF.

The chain combines TRBV4-1 with TRBJ2-3; D not resolved. CDR3 size: 16 residues. Looked up from germline, CDR1 is MGHRA and CDR2 is YSYEKL. Trimming stripped 1 base from V and 0 bases from J, with 11 bases between. The CDR3 loop reads CASSQVDLVSTDTQYF. DNA of the CDR3: TGCGCCAGCAGCCAAGTAGACTTAGTCAGCACAGATACGCAGTATTTT.

The V and J genes are TRBV28 and TRBJ1-2; D gene uncertain. Trimming left V 10 bases short and J 0 bases short, with 15 bases between. The CDR3 has 14 residues. Germline assignment: CDR1 MDHEN and CDR2 SYDVKM. The CDR3: CATRPSLANYGYTF. In DNA, the CDR3 is TGTGCCACCCGCCCGAGTTTAGCTAACTATGGCTACACCTTC.

The chain is built from TRBV6-1 and TRBJ2-1; no definite D call. The CDR3 runs to 10 residues. V was cut by 3 bases and J by 13 bases, with 7 bases left in between. Germline CDR1 is MNHNS and CDR2 is SASEGT. CDR3 sequence (DNA): TGTGCCAGCAGTGATTCCGGTCAGTTCTTC. Its protein product is CASSDSGQFF.

The chain employs TRBV9 and TRBJ2-7, with a tentative D call TRBD2 (6 bases). Germline lookup yields CDR1 SGDLS and CDR2 YYNGEE. The V end was cut by 4 bases, the J end by 4 bases, with 15 bases between. CDR3 length: 14 amino acids. The DNA for the CDR3 is TGTGCCAGCAGCCCGTGGGAGGAAGTTTACGAGCAGTACTTC. Translation: CASSPWEEVYEQYF.

The table lists this clone with a count of one. This chain connects TRBV2 to TRBJ2-7; TRBD2 aligns across 8 bases. CDR3 length equals 13 residues. V gave up 9 bases and J gave up 5 bases; unmatched junction bases: 9. From germline, CDR1 is SNHLY and CDR2 FYNNEI. In DNA form, the CDR3 reads TGTGCCAGGGCAAGCGGGAGCGTGGACGAGCAGTACTTC. As protein: CARASGSVDEQYF. The whole variable domain, filled in from reference TRBV2 and TRBJ2-7, reads EPEVTQTPSHQVTQMGQEVILRCVPISNHLYFYWYRQILGQKVEFLVSFYNNEISEKSEIFDDQFSVERPDGSNFTLKIRSTKLEDSAMYFCARASGSVDEQYFGPGTRLTVT.

V is TRBV27 and J is TRBJ2-7; D might be TRBD2 (5 bases). The CDR3 spans 14 residues. V shed 6 bases and J shed 3 bases, with 15 bases lying between them. CDR1 and CDR2 (germline): MNHEY, SMNVEV (reference sequence). The CDR3 spells CASSDLSGVYEQYF. CDR3 in DNA: TGTGCCAGCAGCGATTTATCCGGGGTCTACGAGCAGTACTTC.

This chain uses TRBV30 with TRBJ1-4; 7 bases map to TRBD1. This CDR3 has 15 residues. CDR1 is GTSNPN and CDR2 is SVGIG in the germline V gene (reference sequence). The V gene end was trimmed by 3 bases and the J gene end by 0 bases; junction bases not matched to a gene: 4. The CDR3 nucleotides are TGTGCCTGGAGGACTACAGGGGCAACTAATGAAAAACTGTTTTTT. It specifies CAWRTTGATNEKLFF.

J is TRBJ2-7 and V is TRBV4-1; TRBD1 matches at 11 bases. The germline V gene encodes CDR1 MGHRA and CDR2 YSYEKL. J lost 0 bases, V lost 3 bases, and 4 bases had no gene match. The CDR3 sequence is 16 residues long. This CDR3 reads CASSQGTGGSSYEQYF. The CDR3 nucleotides read TGCGCCAGCAGCCAGGGGACAGGGGGGAGCTCCTACGAGCAGTACTTC.

The genes are TRBV5-6 and TRBJ1-5; D remains unclear. This CDR3 is built from 15 residues. V lost 0 bases, J lost 2 bases, and 9 bases lay in between. The germline gives CDR1 SGHDT, CDR2 YYEEEE. DNA for the CDR3: TGTGCCAGCAGCTTGGGCGCAATGGGCAATCAGCCCCAGCATTTT. Protein: CASSLGAMGNQPQHF.

The V and J genes are TRBV7-8 and TRBJ2-7; D is unresolved. Germline CDR1 and CDR2: SGHVS and FQNEAQ. V lost 3 bases and J 2 bases, leaving 14 bases between the germline ends. This CDR3 contains 15 residues. CDR3 bases: TGTGCCAGCAGCTTCTCCGCTACCTTGGCCTACGAGCAGTACTTC. It specifies CASSFSATLAYEQYF.

V is TRBV5-1 and J is TRBJ1-1; no clear D. V was shortened by 1 base and J by 1 base, with 8 bases between the two germline ends. Germline assignment: CDR1 SGHRS and CDR2 YFSETQ. The CDR3 length is 14 residues. CDR3: CASSLSGSNTEAFF. In DNA form, the CDR3 reads TGCGCCAGCAGCTTGTCCGGGTCGAACACTGAAGCTTTCTTT. Variable domain in full (rest from reference TRBV5-1 and TRBJ1-1): KAGVTQTPRYLIKTRGQQVTLSCSPISGHRSVSWYQQTPGQGLQFLFEYFSETQRNKGNFPGRFSGRQFSNSRSEMNVSTLELGDSALYLCASSLSGSNTEAFFGQGTRLTVV.

This chain links TRBV18 with TRBJ2-7, with TRBD1 identical over 7 bases. CDR1 is KGHSH, CDR2 LQKENI, per germline. This CDR3 spans 15 amino acids. J gave up 3 bases and V 6 bases, and 11 bases lay outside the gene matches. CDR3 sequence (DNA): TGTGCCAGCTCTCGCCGGGACAGCGCAATCTACGAGCAGTACTTC. Protein sequence: CASSRRDSAIYEQYF.

The chain couples TRBV3-1 (or the pseudogene TRBV3-2) to TRBJ2-6; possibly TRBD1 for D (5 bases). The CDR3 is made up of 14 amino acids. The germline CDR1 and CDR2 sequences are LGHDT and YNNKEL (reference sequence). Deletions cut 6 bases from V and 0 bases from J, with 6 bases between. CDR3 bases: TGTGCCAGCAGAAGGGGCTCTGGGGCCAACGTCCTGACTTTC. This encodes CASRRGSGANVLTF.

The V gene is TRBV15, the J gene TRBJ1-5; D may be TRBD1 (5 bases). Deletions cut 3 bases from V and 4 bases from J, with 7 bases between. Germline lookup yields CDR1 LNHNV and CDR2 YYDKDF (reference sequence). This CDR3 comprises 13 residues. DNA of the CDR3: TGTGCCACCAGCAGGGAGGGGAATCAGCCCCAGCATTTT. Encoded protein: CATSREGNQPQHF. The full variable domain, completed using reference TRBV15 and TRBJ1-5, is DAMVIQNPRYQVTQFGKPVTLSCSQTLNHNVMYWYQQKSSQAPKLLFHYYDKDFNNEADTPDNFQSRRPNTSFCFLDIRSPGLGDTAMYLCATSREGNQPQHFGDGTRLSIL.

The V gene is TRBV5-4, the J gene TRBJ1-2; a weak D match, TRBD1 (6 bases). V was shortened by 4 bases and J by 6 bases, with 22 bases between the two germline ends. Per germline, CDR1 SGHNT and CDR2 YYREEE (reference sequence). This CDR3 spans 16 amino acids. The CDR3 sequence: CASSPSTGLRLDGYTF. CDR3 sequence (DNA): TGTGCCAGCAGCCCATCGACAGGCCTTAGATTGGATGGCTACACCTTC.

This chain uses TRBV24-1 with TRBJ2-1, with 7 bases fitting TRBD2. CDR1 and CDR2 from the germline V gene are KGHDR and SFDVKD. This CDR3 is 15 amino acids long. J gave up 4 bases and V 6 bases, and 8 bases lay outside the gene matches. The CDR3, as DNA: TGTGCCACCAGTTCGGGAACTAGCGCATACAATGAGCAGTTCTTC. Its translation is CATSSGTSAYNEQFF.

This clone has just one count. The rearrangement uses TRBV24-1 and TRBJ1-5; D is unclear. Trimming removed 5 bases from V and 0 bases from J, with 19 bases in between. This CDR3 region has 18 residues. CDR1 and CDR2 (germline): KGHDR, SFDVKD. The CDR3 DNA is TGTGCCACCAGTGCCTCCACCATTGCGTCCGATAGCAATCAGCCCCAGCATTTT. Translated, it gives CATSASTIASDSNQPQHF.

This chain links TRBV5-1 with TRBJ1-2; perhaps TRBD1 as D (6 bases). Germline assignment: CDR1 SGHRS and CDR2 YFSETQ. Trimming took off 0 bases at V and 3 bases at J, with 12 bases between the two ends. This CDR3 region has 15 residues. In DNA, the CDR3 is TGCGCCAGCAGCTTGGGTCAGGGGACGGACTATGGCTACACCTTC. Its protein product is CASSLGQGTDYGYTF.

The chain joins TRBV27 to TRBJ1-2; tentatively, D is TRBD1 (5 bases). Germline V CDR1 and CDR2: MNHEY, SMNVEV (reference sequence). The CDR3 spans 14 residues. V shed 0 bases and J shed 8 bases, with 13 bases lying between them. The CDR3, as DNA: TGTGCCAGCAGTTTATCCTCGACAGCCCTAGGCTACACCTTC. The encoded protein is CASSLSSTALGYTF.